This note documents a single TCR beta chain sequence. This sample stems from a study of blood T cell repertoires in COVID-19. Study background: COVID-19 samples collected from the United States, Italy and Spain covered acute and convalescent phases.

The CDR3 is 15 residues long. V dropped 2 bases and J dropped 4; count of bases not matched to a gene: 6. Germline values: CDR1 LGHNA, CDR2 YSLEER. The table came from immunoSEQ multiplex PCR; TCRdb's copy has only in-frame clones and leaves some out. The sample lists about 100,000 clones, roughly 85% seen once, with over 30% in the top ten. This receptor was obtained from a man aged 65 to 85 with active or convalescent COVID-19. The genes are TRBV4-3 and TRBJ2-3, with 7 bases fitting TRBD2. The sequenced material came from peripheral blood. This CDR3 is CASSQLAAASDTQYF. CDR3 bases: TGCGCCAGCAGCCAACTAGCGGCGGCTTCAGATACGCAGTATTTT.